Listed below are T cell receptor beta chains from one sample, sequenced in a study of human T cells and chemical hapten exposure. Via MiXCR, TCRdb re-called the RACE reads, giving one row per CDR3 protein. The repertoire has 100,000 to 150,000 distinct CDR3 sequences, approximately 10% of them found once; the top ten carry approximately 2.5%. The input for sequencing was whole blood, taken in connection with sensitization to the hapten diphenylcyclopropenone (DPC). The source is a woman between 50 and 59 years old with alopecia areata. Some clones in this sample may be carry-over from other donors' samples. Each CDR3 is given with its conserved first and last residue. D genes are given only for firm matches. Clone size appears in some rows only: once, few, many, or a class for an expanded clone.

clone size,V gene,J gene,D gene,CDR3 protein,CDR3 DNA
-,TRBV30,TRBJ2-7,TRBD2,CAWSGLTSGPTYEQYF,TGTGCCTGGAGTGGCCTGACTAGCGGACCCACCTACGAGCAGTACTTC
few,TRBV30,TRBJ2-3,TRBD2,CASFREDPSTDTQYF,TGTGCCAGTTTCCGGGAGGACCCTAGCACAGATACGCAGTATTTT
-,TRBV5-1,TRBJ2-3,-,CASSDGTLHLDTQYF,TGCGCCAGCAGCGACGGGACTTTGCACTTAGATACGCAGTATTTT
few,TRBV3-1,TRBJ1-6,-,CASSQEGLINSPLHF,TGTGCCAGCAGCCAGGAAGGACTGATTAATTCACCCCTCCACTTT
-,TRBV7-2,TRBJ2-3,TRBD2,CASSSRIQRGADTQYF,TGTGCCAGCAGCTCGCGGATTCAGCGGGGGGCAGATACGCAGTATTTT
-,TRBV7-2,TRBJ2-3,-,CASSRFTDTQYF,TGTGCCAGCAGCCGTTTCACAGATACGCAGTATTTT
-,TRBV7-2,TRBJ1-2,-,CASSLFPSHGYTF,TGTGCCAGCAGCTTATTTCCTTCCCATGGCTACACCTTC
few,TRBV10-3,TRBJ2-3,TRBD2,CAIRLAVSDTQYF,TGTGCCATCAGACTAGCGGTTTCAGATACGCAGTATTTT
-,TRBV20-1,TRBJ2-7,TRBD1,CSARDGTGLGYEQYF,TGCAGTGCTAGGGACGGGACAGGGCTGGGTTACGAGCAGTACTTC
-,TRBV20-1,TRBJ2-3,-,CSARDSRDNTDTQYF,TGCAGTGCTAGAGACTCCCGGGACAACACAGATACGCAGTATTTT
-,TRBV5-5,TRBJ1-1,TRBD1,CASSFADGTANVEAFF,TGTGCCAGCAGCTTCGCGGACGGGACAGCGAACGTTGAAGCTTTCTTT
-,TRBV12-3/TRBV12-4,TRBJ2-1,TRBD1,CASSYGTGQFF,TGTGCCAGCAGCTACGGGACAGGGCAGTTCTTC
few,TRBV6-5,TRBJ2-5,TRBD1,CASSSNRGGGETQYF,TGTGCCAGCAGTTCGAACAGGGGCGGAGGAGAGACCCAGTACTTC
many,TRBV6-6,TRBJ2-6,-,CASSSTSPGVISGANVLTF,TGTGCCAGCAGCTCGACGTCTCCAGGGGTTATCTCTGGGGCCAACGTCCTGACTTTC
-,TRBV2,TRBJ1-5,-,CASSVGGRSNQPQHF,TGTGCCAGCAGTGTGGGGGGGCGGAGCAATCAGCCCCAGCATTTT
-,TRBV20-1,TRBJ1-5,-,CSARTGREQPQHF,TGCAGTGCTAGAACAGGGCGAGAACAGCCCCAGCATTTT
many,TRBV20-1,TRBJ2-7,TRBD1,CSAARTGGEQYF,TGCAGTGCCGCTCGGACAGGCGGCGAGCAGTACTTC
-,TRBV12-3/TRBV12-4,TRBJ2-3,-,CANSSSLLDTQYF,TGTGCCAACAGTTCTTCGCTCTTGGATACGCAGTATTTT
many,TRBV28,TRBJ2-1,TRBD2,CASSSRLKREEYNEQFF,TGTGCCAGCAGTTCCCGTCTAAAGCGGGAGGAGTACAATGAGCAGTTCTTC
few,TRBV19,TRBJ2-1,-,CASSIPSSYNEQFF,TGTGCCAGTAGTATTCCCAGCTCCTACAATGAGCAGTTCTTC
few,TRBV7-2,TRBJ2-1,-,CASSPPQGGYNEQFF,TGTGCCAGCAGCCCCCCGCAGGGGGGTTACAATGAGCAGTTCTTC
-,TRBV7-2,TRBJ2-7,-,CASSLMQDYYEQYF,TGTGCCAGCAGCTTGATGCAGGATTACTACGAGCAGTACTTC
-,TRBV12-3/TRBV12-4,TRBJ2-5,TRBD2,CASSSGGAQTQYF,TGTGCCAGCAGTTCCGGGGGGGCCCAGACCCAGTACTTC
few,TRBV11-2,TRBJ1-1,-,CASSILGSRGMNTEAFF,TGTGCCAGCAGCATACTGGGGTCACGAGGGATGAACACTGAAGCTTTCTTT
many,TRBV12-3/TRBV12-4,TRBJ1-1,-,CASSLGGFSEAFF,TGTGCCAGCAGTTTAGGGGGGTTTTCTGAAGCTTTCTTT
few,TRBV28,TRBJ2-2,-,CASRTGTITRELFF,TGTGCCAGCAGGACCGGGACCATCACCAGGGAGCTGTTTTTT
-,TRBV11-2,TRBJ1-2,-,CASSLDMGALANYGYTF,TGTGCCAGCAGCTTAGATATGGGGGCTCTAGCTAACTATGGCTACACCTTC
-,TRBV6-5,TRBJ1-2,-,CASSYKGIYGYTF,TGTGCCAGCAGTTACAAGGGGATCTATGGCTACACCTTC
-,TRBV20-1,TRBJ1-2,-,CSARGGGYGYTF,TGCAGTGCTAGAGGAGGGGGCTATGGCTACACCTTC
-,TRBV2,TRBJ2-3,TRBD2,CASSEGGGSWTDTQYF,TGTGCCAGCAGTGAAGGAGGCGGGAGTTGGACAGATACGCAGTATTTT
few,TRBV12-3/TRBV12-4,TRBJ2-5,TRBD2,CASSPGLAGEYQETQYF,TGTGCCAGCAGTCCCGGACTAGCGGGGGAGTACCAAGAGACCCAGTACTTC
-,TRBV6-1,TRBJ2-3,TRBD1,CASNVAGGDTQYF,TGTGCCAGCAACGTTGCAGGGGGCGATACGCAGTATTTT
-,TRBV6-2/TRBV6-3,TRBJ1-1,-,CASSRSGTNTEAFF,TGTGCCAGCAGCCGGTCCGGGACGAACACTGAAGCTTTCTTT
few,TRBV6-2/TRBV6-3,TRBJ2-4,-,CASSNQNIQYF,TGTGCCAGCTCGAATCAAAACATTCAGTACTTC
-,TRBV20-1,TRBJ1-2,-,CSAPDDSVAGYTF,TGCAGTGCTCCTGATGATTCAGTGGCAGGCTACACCTTC